This paragraph reports one T cell receptor beta chain. The antigen is unknown. V was pared by 6 bases and J by 5 bases, with 9 bases of the junction left unmatched. The CDR3 extends over 15 amino acids. Germline CDR1 is MDHEN and CDR2 is SYDVKM. The sample originates from a study of shared clonotypes between healthy human individuals. Findings and caveats of the study: Relative to their counterparts shared across all four donors, non-shared clonotypes exhibited diminished generation probabilities.

All donors qualified as healthy HIV-negative adults and had experienced no recent acute infections or vaccinations. Profiling relied on immunoSEQ multiplex PCR, and the TCRdb table lists in-frame clones only, not all of them. The profile shows a few million clones, 95% of them singletons. Sample: naive CD4+ T cells sorted from blood. Subset defined: CD45RA+ positively selected. This clonotype was sampled from a man younger than 35 in good health. The rearrangement links TRBV28 to TRBJ2-5, with TRBD2 matching over 10 bases. CDR3 DNA sequence: TGTGCCAGCAGGGCCAGCGGGGGGGCCGGGGAGACCCAGTACTTC. Translated: CASRASGGAGETQYF.